The clone carrying this T cell receptor (beta chain) has only a few counts. This record comes from a study of cytomegalovirus exposure and HLA in healthy donors. CDR1 is SGHNT and CDR2 is YYREEE in the germline V gene (reference sequence). This CDR3 comprises 14 residues. Trimming pared 1 base from V and 5 bases from J, leaving 7 bases between. 13 Jbeta primers and 60 Vbeta primers were used for the PCR. Produced via immunoSEQ multiplex PCR; TCRdb's table is partial and in-frame only. The sample lists 150,000 to 200,000 clones; about four fifths were seen once. V and J are TRBV5-4 and TRBJ1-6; unclear D gene. Specimen: PBMCs. This sequence originates from a young woman in good health and CMV-seropositive. The CDR3 bases are TGTGCCAGCAGCTTGCCCGGGGATAATTCACCCCTCCACTTT. Protein product: CASSLPGDNSPLHF.